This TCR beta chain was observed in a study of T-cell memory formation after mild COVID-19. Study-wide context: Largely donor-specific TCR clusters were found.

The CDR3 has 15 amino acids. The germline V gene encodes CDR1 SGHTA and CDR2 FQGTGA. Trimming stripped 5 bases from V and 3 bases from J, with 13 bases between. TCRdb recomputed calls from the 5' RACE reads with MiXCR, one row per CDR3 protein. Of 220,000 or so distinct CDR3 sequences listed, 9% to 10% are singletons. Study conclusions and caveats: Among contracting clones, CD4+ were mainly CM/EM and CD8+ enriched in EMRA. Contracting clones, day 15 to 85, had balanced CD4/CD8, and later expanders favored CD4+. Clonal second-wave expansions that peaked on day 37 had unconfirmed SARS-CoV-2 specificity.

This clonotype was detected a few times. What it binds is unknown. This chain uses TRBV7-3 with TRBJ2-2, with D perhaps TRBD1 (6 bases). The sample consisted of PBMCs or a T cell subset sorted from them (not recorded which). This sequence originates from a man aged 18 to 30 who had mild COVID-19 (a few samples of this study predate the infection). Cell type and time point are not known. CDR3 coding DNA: TGTGCCAGCAGCACCTCGACAGGACACACCGGGGAGCTGTTTTTT. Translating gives CASSTSTGHTGELFF.